This entry features one T cell receptor (beta chain) sequence. Its antigen remains unknown. The record originates from a study of CD8 T cell repertoires and HIV-1 epitope variants. With 6 bases removed from V and 3 bases from J, the gap between germline ends came to 14 bases. This CDR3 has 14 residues. Per germline, CDR1 MNHEY and CDR2 SMNVEV (reference sequence). Clones were read by immunoSEQ multiplex PCR, and TCRdb kept only the in-frame ones, dropping some. This repertoire shows over 1,500 clones, 70% to 80% found once; its top ten account for approximately 45%. The TCR originated in a male donor with HIV. The rearrangement joins TRBV27 to TRBJ1-1; D remains unclear. Specimen: cultured CD8+ T cells derived from PBMCs. As DNA, the CDR3 is TGTGCCAGCAGCCCCTCCGACACTTACACTGAAGCTTTCTTT. Protein sequence: CASSPSDTYTEAFF.